This TCR beta chain was identified in a study of shared clonotypes between healthy human individuals. As for the study in general: Donor ages ranged 18 to 49 years: a couple of women, a few men.

CDR3 length: 14 amino acids. Looked up from germline, CDR1 is MNHEY and CDR2 is SMNVEV (reference sequence). The V end lost 6 bases, the J end lost 7 bases, and 16 bases lay between the germline ends. TCRdb's table, derived via immunoSEQ multiplex PCR, lists solely in-frame clones and lacks some. The table has about 680,000 clones, 55% to 85% seen once. Study observations and caveats: The donor pool, a small one, limited the genetic and exposure-history diversity represented.

This clone occurred once. As yet, its antigen is unknown. The material sequenced was memory CD4+ T cells sorted from blood. As for subset: CD45RA-negative fraction. This sequence joins TRBV27 and TRBJ1-5; the D gene is possibly TRBD1 (5 bases). The clonotype originates from a woman in her 30s in good health. As DNA, the CDR3 is TGTGCCAGCAGACAACCAGGGATAGAGCAGCCCCAGCATTTT. It is translated as CASRQPGIEQPQHF.